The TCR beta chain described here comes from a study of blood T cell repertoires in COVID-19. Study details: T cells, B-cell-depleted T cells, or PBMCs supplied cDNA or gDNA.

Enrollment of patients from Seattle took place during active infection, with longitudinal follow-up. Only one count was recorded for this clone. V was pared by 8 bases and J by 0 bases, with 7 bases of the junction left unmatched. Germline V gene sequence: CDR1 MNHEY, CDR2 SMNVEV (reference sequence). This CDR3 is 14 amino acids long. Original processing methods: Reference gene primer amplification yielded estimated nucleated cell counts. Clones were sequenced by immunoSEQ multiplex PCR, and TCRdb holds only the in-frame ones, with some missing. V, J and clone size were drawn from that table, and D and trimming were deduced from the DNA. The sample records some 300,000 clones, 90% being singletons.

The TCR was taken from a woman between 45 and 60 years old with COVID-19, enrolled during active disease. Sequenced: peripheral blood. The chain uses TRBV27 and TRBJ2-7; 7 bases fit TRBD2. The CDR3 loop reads CASSTSASSYEQYF. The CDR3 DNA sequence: TGTGCCAGCTCAACTAGCGCTAGCTCCTACGAGCAGTACTTC.